Here is one T cell receptor beta chain with its context. This entry comes from a study of early T cells in non-severe SARS-CoV-2 infection. TCRdb reprocessed the 5' RACE reads with MiXCR, giving one entry per CDR3 protein. The sample lists 70,000 to 85,000 distinct CDR3 sequences, 9.5% to 13% occurring once. This TCR came from an adult who was a healthcare worker with PCR-confirmed SARS-CoV-2 infection or an uninfected control (not recorded which). Sequencing was performed on whole blood.

The CDR3 DNA sequence: TGTGCCAGCAGTGGACTAGGATCCTACGAGCAGTACTTC. Its protein is CASSGLGSYEQYF. The V gene is TRBV12-3 or TRBV12-4, the J gene TRBJ2-7, with 7 positions matching TRBD2. This CDR3 is built from 13 residues. Losses at the gene ends were 5 bases for V and 1 base for J; bases not matched to a gene: 2.